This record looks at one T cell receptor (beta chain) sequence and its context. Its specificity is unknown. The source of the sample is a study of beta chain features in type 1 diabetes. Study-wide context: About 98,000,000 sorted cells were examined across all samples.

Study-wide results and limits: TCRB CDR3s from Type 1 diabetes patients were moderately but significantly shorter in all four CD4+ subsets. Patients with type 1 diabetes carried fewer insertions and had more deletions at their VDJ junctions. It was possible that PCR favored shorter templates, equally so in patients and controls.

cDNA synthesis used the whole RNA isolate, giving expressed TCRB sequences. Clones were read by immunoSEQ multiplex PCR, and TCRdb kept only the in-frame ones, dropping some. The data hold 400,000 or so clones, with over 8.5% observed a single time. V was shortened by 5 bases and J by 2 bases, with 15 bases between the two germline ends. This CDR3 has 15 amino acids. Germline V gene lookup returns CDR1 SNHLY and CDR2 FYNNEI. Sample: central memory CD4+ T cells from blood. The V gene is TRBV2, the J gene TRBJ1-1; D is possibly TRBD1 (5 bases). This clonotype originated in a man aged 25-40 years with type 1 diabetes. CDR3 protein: CASSPRVTVNTEAFF. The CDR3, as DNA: TGTGCCAGCAGTCCTAGGGTGACAGTTAACACTGAAGCTTTCTTT.